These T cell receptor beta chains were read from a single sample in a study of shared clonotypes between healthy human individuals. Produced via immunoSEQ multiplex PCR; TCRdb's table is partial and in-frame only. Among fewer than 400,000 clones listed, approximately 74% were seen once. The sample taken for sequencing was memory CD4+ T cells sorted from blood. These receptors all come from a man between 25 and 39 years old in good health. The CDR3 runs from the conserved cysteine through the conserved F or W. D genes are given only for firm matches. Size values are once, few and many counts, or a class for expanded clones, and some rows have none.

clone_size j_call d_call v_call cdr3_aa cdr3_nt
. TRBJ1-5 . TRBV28 CASSLWIGRSSNQPQHF TGTGCCAGCAGTTTATGGATAGGCAGGAGTAGCAATCAGCCCCAGCATTTT
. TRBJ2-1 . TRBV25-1 CASSESPPKNEQFF TGTGCCAGCAGTGAATCTCCGCCTAAGAATGAGCAGTTCTTC
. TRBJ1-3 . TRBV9 CASSVGPESSGNTIYF TGTGCCAGCAGCGTAGGACCGGAGAGCTCTGGAAACACCATATATTTT
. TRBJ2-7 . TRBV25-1 CASAHSAEKQYF TGTGCCAGCGCCCACTCAGCGGAGAAGCAGTACTTC
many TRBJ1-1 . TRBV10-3 CAISVAGDQNTEAFF TGTGCCATCAGTGTGGCAGGGGACCAGAACACTGAAGCTTTCTTT
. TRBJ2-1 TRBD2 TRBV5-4 CASSRSGRTSNEQFF TGTGCCAGCAGCCGAAGCGGGAGGACTTCCAATGAGCAGTTCTTC
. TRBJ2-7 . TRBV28 CASSSDSYEQYF TGTGCCAGCAGTTCAGACAGCTACGAGCAGTACTTC
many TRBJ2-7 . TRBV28 CASSRPGSNYEQYF TGTGCCAGCAGCCGCCCGGGTTCAAACTACGAGCAGTACTTC
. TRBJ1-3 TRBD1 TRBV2 CASSGDRVANTIYF TGTGCCAGCTCGGGTGACAGGGTCGCAAACACCATATATTTT
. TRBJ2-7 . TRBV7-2 CASSFTSGIYEQYF TGTGCCAGCAGCTTTACCTCCGGGATCTACGAGCAGTACTTC
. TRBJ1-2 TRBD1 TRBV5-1 CASSGDSYYGYTF TGCGCCAGCAGCGGGGACAGCTACTATGGCTACACCTTC
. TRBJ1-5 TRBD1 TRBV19 CASSIISQGSQPQHF TGTGCCAGTAGTATTATCTCACAGGGGTCCCAGCCCCAGCATTTT
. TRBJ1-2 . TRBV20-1 CSPGTRQGYTF TGCAGTCCCGGGACTAGACAGGGCTACACCTTC
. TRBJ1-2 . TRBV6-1 CASSYVGYTF TGTGCCAGCAGTTACGTCGGCTACACCTTC
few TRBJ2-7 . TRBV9 CASSVGWGPYEQYF TGTGCCAGCAGCGTAGGGTGGGGTCCCTACGAGCAGTACTTC
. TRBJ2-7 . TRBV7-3 CASSPRYEQYF TGTGCCAGCAGCCCACGCTACGAGCAGTACTTC
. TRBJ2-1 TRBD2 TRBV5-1 CASSPRPLAGENSYNEQFF TGCGCCAGCAGCCCCAGACCGCTAGCGGGAGAGAACTCCTACAATGAGCAGTTCTTC
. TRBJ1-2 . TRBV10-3 CAVLSTGEGYGYTF TGTGCCGTCCTGAGCACGGGAGAGGGCTATGGCTACACCTTC
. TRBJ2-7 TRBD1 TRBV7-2 CASSSRTGTYEQYF TGTGCCAGCAGCAGCAGGACAGGCACCTACGAGCAGTACTTC
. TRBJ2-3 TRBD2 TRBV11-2 CASGTGAGVPPSQYF TGTGCCAGCGGCACCGGTGCGGGAGTTCCTCCATCGCAGTATTTT
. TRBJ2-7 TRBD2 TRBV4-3 CASSQEPGTSGISYEQYF TGCGCCAGCAGCCAAGAACCCGGGACTAGCGGGATCTCCTACGAGCAGTACTTC
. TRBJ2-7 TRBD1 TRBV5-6 CASSPSLGQGSYEQYF TGTGCCAGCAGCCCTTCGTTAGGACAGGGGTCCTACGAGCAGTACTTC
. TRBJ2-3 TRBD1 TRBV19 CASSIRGGRGLTDTQYF TGTGCCAGTAGTATAAGGGGCGGCAGGGGGCTCACAGATACGCAGTATTTT
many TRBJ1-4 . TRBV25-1 CASSEYGGSEKLFF TGTGCCAGCAGTGAATATGGGGGCAGTGAAAAACTGTTTTTT
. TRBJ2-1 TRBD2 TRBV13 CASSFILGSGRAEGEQFF TGTGCCAGCAGCTTTATATTGGGGAGCGGGAGGGCCGAAGGTGAGCAGTTCTTC
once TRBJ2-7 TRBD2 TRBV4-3 CASSQALLAGGTYEQYF TGCGCCAGCAGCCAAGCCCTACTAGCGGGAGGGACCTACGAGCAGTACTTC
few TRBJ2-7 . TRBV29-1 CSVEDRGNSYEQYF TGCAGCGTTGAAGATAGAGGAAACAGCTACGAGCAGTACTTC
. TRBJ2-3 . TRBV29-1 CSVERQNTDTQYF TGCAGCGTTGAGAGGCAGAACACAGATACGCAGTATTTT
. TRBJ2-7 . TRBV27 CASSLRTPSGDEQYF TGTGCCAGCAGTTTAAGAACCCCCTCCGGGGACGAGCAGTACTTC
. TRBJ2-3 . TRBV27 CASSLEGRSTDTQYF TGTGCCAGCAGTTTAGAAGGGAGGAGTACAGATACGCAGTATTTT
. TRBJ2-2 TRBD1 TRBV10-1 CASSEVGQGDTGELFF TGCGCCAGCAGTGAAGTGGGACAGGGGGACACCGGGGAGCTGTTTTTT
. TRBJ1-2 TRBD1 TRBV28 CASSSTGPYGYTF TGTGCCAGCAGTTCGACAGGGCCCTATGGCTACACCTTC
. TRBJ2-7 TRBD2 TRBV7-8 CASSLGGTSGTYEQYF TGTGCCAGCAGCTTAGGGGGGACTAGCGGGACCTACGAGCAGTACTTC
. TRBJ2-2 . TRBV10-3 CAISESGGELFF TGTGCCATCAGTGAGTCTGGCGGGGAGCTGTTTTTT
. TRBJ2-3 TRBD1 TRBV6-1 CASSEDRVSDTQYF TGTGCCAGCAGTGAGGACAGGGTATCAGATACGCAGTATTTT
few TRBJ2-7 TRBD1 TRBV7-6 CASSLNPTTGTGFYEQYF TGTGCCAGCAGCCTAAACCCAACCACCGGGACAGGATTTTACGAGCAGTACTTC
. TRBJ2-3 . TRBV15 CATSTLRTGGSTDTQYF TGTGCCACCAGCACGCTCCGGACTGGAGGTAGCACAGATACGCAGTATTTT
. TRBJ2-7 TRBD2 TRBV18 CASSPKRGSYEQYF TGTGCCAGCTCACCGAAGCGGGGCTCCTACGAGCAGTACTTC
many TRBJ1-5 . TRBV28 CASSAYPRQHF TGTGCCAGCAGTGCCTACCCTCGCCAGCATTTT
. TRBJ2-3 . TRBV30 CAWSVVGSATDTQYF TGTGCCTGGAGTGTAGTAGGTAGCGCCACAGATACGCAGTATTTT
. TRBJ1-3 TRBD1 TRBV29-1 CSVAGTGGNTIYF TGCAGCGTTGCCGGGACAGGGGGAAACACCATATATTTT
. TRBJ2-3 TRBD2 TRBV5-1 CASSLGAGDLSQYF TGCGCCAGCAGCTTGGGAGCGGGAGACCTTTCGCAGTATTTT
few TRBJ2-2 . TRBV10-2 CASSVGTTGELFF TGCGCCAGCAGTGTAGGGACCACCGGGGAGCTGTTTTTT
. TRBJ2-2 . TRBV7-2 CASSLVLVGAGELFF TGTGCCAGCAGCTTAGTGCTAGTTGGGGCCGGGGAGCTGTTTTTT
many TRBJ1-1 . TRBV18 CASSSLGQNTEAFF TGTGCCAGCTCATCTCTCGGACAGAACACTGAAGCTTTCTTT
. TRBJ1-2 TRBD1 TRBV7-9 CASSPQGGGSYGYTF TGTGCCAGCAGCCCCCAAGGGGGCGGCAGCTATGGCTACACCTTC
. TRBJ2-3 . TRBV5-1 CASSLVPGHLTDTQYF TGCGCCAGCAGCTTGGTCCCGGGACACCTCACAGATACGCAGTATTTT
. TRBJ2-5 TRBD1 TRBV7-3 CASSLVTGGSSETQYF TGTGCCAGCAGCTTGGTGACAGGGGGTTCGTCGGAGACCCAGTACTTC
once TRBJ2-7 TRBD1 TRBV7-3 CASSRQGSYEQYF TGTGCCAGCAGCCGACAGGGCTCCTACGAGCAGTACTTC
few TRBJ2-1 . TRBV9 CASSVGDSYNEQFF TGTGCCAGCAGCGTAGGTGACTCCTACAATGAGCAGTTCTTC
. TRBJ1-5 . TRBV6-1 CASSGGGLSNQPQHF TGTGCCAGCAGTGGCGGTGGACTTAGCAATCAGCCCCAGCATTTT